These T cell receptor beta chains were read from a single sample in a study of blood T cell repertoires in COVID-19. Repertoires were generated with immunoSEQ multiplex PCR, while TCRdb's copy carries only in-frame clones and drops some. The sample lists around 290,000 clones; roughly 88% were seen once. What was sequenced was PBMCs or T cells enriched from blood (not recorded which). These receptors originate from a woman in her twenties or thirties who had recovered from COVID-19. The CDR3 runs from the conserved cysteine through the conserved F or W. D genes are given only for firm matches. The listing skips clone size in some rows; elsewhere it reads once, few, many or a size class.

J gene	V gene	CDR3 length	D gene	clone size	CDR3 DNA	CDR3 protein
TRBJ2-1	TRBV27	11	-	-	TGTGCCAGCAGGGGTAGCGGCGAGCAGTTCTTC	CASRGSGEQFF
TRBJ2-1	TRBV5-6	13	TRBD2	-	TGTGCCAGCAGACGGGTAGCGGGAGACCTACAGTTCTTC	CASRRVAGDLQFF
TRBJ2-3	TRBV6-1	16	-	-	TGTGCCAGCAGTGTCTTCGCTACAGGGTCCACAGATACGCAGTATTTT	CASSVFATGSTDTQYF
TRBJ1-6	TRBV27	15	-	-	TGTGCCAGCAGCCACGTCTGGGCAGGGGATTCACCCCTCCACTTT	CASSHVWAGDSPLHF
TRBJ1-6	TRBV6-5	15	-	-	TGTGCCAGCAGTTCCATGACAGGCTATAATTCACCCCTCCACTTT	CASSSMTGYNSPLHF
TRBJ2-7	TRBV19	13	TRBD1	once	TGTGCCAGCGGGACAGGGGGCAAATACGAGCAGTACTTC	CASGTGGKYEQYF
TRBJ1-1	TRBV19	14	-	once	TGTGCCAGTAGCGGAACAGGGATAAACACTGAAGCTTTCTTT	CASSGTGINTEAFF
TRBJ2-3	TRBV5-5	14	-	-	TGTGCCAGCAGCTTCGAGACGCAGGCAGATACGCAGTATTTT	CASSFETQADTQYF
TRBJ2-1	TRBV7-7	15	-	-	TGTGCCAGCAGCTTAGGAGGCGGGAAGAGTGATGAGCAGTTCTTC	CASSLGGGKSDEQFF
TRBJ2-3	TRBV14	16	TRBD2	-	TGTGCCAGCAGCCAAGCCGTGCGGGGGAACACAGATACGCAGTATTTT	CASSQAVRGNTDTQYF
TRBJ2-1	TRBV27	11	-	-	TGTGCCAGCAGTGGCCCGGGTGGGCAGTTCTTC	CASSGPGGQFF
TRBJ1-2	TRBV18	13	-	-	TGTGCCAGCTCACATTTACAGGAATATGGCTACACCTTC	CASSHLQEYGYTF
TRBJ1-5	TRBV5-1	14	TRBD1	-	TGCGCCAGCAGCCCATCGACAGGGGATCAGCCCCAGCATTTT	CASSPSTGDQPQHF
TRBJ2-1	TRBV28	16	-	-	TGTGCCAGCAGGGCCCTATGGGCCCCCTCCTACAATGAGCAGTTCTTC	CASRALWAPSYNEQFF